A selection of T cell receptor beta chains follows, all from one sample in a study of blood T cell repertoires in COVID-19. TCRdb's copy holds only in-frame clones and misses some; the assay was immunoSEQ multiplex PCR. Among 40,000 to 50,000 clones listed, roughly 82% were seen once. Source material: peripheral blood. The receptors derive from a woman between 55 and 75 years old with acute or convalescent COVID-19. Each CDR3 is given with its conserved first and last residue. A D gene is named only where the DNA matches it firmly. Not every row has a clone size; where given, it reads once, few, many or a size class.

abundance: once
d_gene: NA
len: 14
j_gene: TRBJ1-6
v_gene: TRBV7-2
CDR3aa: CASSLDSWNSPLHF
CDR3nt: TGTGCCAGCAGCTTAGACAGCTGGAATTCACCCCTCCACTTT

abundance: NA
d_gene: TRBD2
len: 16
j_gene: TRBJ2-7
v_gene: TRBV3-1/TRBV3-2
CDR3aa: CASSRTSGSPPYEQYF
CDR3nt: TGTGCCAGCAGCCGGACTAGCGGGAGTCCCCCCTACGAGCAGTACTTC

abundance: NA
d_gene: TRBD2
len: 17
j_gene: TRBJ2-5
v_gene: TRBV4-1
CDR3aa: CASRPGTSGGNQETQYF
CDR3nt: TGCGCCAGCAGACCCGGGACTAGCGGGGGAAACCAAGAGACCCAGTACTTC

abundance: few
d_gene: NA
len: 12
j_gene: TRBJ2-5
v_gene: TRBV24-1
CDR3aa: CATSAGLGTQYF
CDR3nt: TGTGCCACCAGTGCCGGGTTGGGGACCCAGTACTTC

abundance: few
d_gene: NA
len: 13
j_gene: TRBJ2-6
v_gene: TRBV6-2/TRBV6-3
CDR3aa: CASSLSGANVLTF
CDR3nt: TGTGCCAGCAGTCTCTCTGGGGCCAACGTCCTGACTTTC

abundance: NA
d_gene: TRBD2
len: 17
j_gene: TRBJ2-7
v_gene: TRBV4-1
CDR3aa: CASSQEGPSGRNNEQYF
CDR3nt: TGCGCCAGCAGCCAAGAGGGCCCTAGCGGGAGAAACAACGAGCAGTACTTC

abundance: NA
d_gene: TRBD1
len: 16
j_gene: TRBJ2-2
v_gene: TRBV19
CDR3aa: CASSILGQGTTGELFF
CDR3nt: TGTGCCAGTAGTATTTTAGGACAGGGGACCACCGGGGAGCTGTTTTTT

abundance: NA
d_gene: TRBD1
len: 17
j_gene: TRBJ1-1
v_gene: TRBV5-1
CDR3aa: CASSLVVTGGFVTEAFF
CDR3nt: TGCGCCAGCAGCTTGGTTGTGACAGGGGGCTTCGTCACTGAAGCTTTCTTT

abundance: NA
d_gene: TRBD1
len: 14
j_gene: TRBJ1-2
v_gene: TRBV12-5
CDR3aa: CASGFSRTGMGYTF
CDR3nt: TGTGCTAGTGGTTTTAGTAGGACAGGGATGGGCTACACCTTC

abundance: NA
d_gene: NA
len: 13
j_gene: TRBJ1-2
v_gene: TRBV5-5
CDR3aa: CASSFSGDYGYTF
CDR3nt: TGTGCCAGCAGCTTTTCAGGGGACTATGGCTACACCTTC

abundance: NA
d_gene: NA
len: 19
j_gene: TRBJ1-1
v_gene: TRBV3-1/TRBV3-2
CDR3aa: CASSQELGAGIKLNTEAFF
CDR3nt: TGTGCCAGCAGCCAAGAATTGGGGGCAGGGATTAAACTGAACACTGAAGCTTTCTTT

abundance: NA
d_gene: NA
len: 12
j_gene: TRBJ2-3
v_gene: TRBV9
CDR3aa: CASSPHTDTQYF
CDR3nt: TGTGCCAGCAGCCCCCACACAGATACGCAGTATTTT

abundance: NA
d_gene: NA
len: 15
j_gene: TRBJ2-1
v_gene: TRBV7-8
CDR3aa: CASRADPDRDNEQFF
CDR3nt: TGTGCCAGCAGGGCCGACCCTGACAGAGACAATGAGCAGTTCTTC

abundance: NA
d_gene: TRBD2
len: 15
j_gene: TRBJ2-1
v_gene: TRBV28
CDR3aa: CASIPGLASDNEQFF
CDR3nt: TGTGCCAGCATCCCGGGACTAGCTTCAGACAATGAGCAGTTCTTC

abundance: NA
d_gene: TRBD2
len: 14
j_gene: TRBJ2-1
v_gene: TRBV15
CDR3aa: CATTRTSGNYEQFF
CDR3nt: TGTGCCACGACCCGGACTAGCGGTAACTATGAGCAGTTCTTC

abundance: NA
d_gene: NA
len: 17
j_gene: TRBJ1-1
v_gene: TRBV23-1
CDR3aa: CASSQESARGKDTEAFF
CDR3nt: TGCGCCAGCAGTCAAGAGAGCGCCCGGGGGAAGGACACTGAAGCTTTCTTT

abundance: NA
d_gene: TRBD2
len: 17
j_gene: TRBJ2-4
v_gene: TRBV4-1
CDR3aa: CASSHELAGLAKNIQYF
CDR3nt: TGCGCCAGCAGCCACGAACTAGCGGGACTAGCCAAAAACATTCAGTACTTC

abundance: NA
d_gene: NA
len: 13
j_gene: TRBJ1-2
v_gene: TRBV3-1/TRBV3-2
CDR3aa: CASSQEAGYGYTF
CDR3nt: TGTGCCAGCAGCCAAGAGGCAGGCTATGGCTACACCTTC

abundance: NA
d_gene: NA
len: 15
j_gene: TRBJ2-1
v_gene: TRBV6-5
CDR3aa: CASRSTGPSADEQFF
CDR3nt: TGTGCCAGCAGATCGACCGGGCCTAGCGCCGATGAGCAGTTCTTC

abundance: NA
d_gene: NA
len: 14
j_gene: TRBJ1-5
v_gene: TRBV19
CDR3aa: CASSIWGGNQPQHF
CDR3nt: TGTGCCAGTAGTATTTGGGGGGGCAATCAGCCCCAGCATTTT

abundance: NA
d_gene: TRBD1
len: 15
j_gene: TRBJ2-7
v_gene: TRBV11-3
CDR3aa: CASSLLRDSSYEQYF
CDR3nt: TGTGCCAGCAGCTTGCTTAGGGACAGCTCCTACGAGCAGTACTTC

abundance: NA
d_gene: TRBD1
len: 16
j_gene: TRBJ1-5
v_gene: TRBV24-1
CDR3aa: CATSDTGTGAYQPQHF
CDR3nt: TGTGCCACCAGTGATACTGGGACAGGGGCTTATCAGCCCCAGCATTTT

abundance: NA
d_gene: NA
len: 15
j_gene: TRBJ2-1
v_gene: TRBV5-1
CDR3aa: CASSSGPRGGNEQFF
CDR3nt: TGCGCCAGCAGCTCCGGGCCCCGTGGAGGCAATGAGCAGTTCTTC

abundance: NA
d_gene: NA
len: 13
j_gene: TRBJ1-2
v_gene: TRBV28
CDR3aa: CASRLAAYSGYTF
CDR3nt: TGTGCCAGCAGGCTGGCCGCATATTCTGGCTACACCTTC

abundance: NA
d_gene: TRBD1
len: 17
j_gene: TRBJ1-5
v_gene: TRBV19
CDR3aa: CASRPGQGPWSNQPQHF
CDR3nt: TGTGCCAGTAGGCCGGGACAGGGCCCTTGGAGCAATCAGCCCCAGCATTTT

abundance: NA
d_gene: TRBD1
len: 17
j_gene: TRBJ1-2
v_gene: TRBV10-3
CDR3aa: CATLGQRTLLANYGYTF
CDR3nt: TGTGCCACCCTGGGACAGCGGACACTTCTCGCTAACTATGGCTACACCTTC

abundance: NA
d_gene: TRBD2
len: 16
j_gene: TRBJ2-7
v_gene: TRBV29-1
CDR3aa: CSVKQWTSGRANEQYF
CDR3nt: TGCAGCGTCAAACAATGGACCAGCGGGAGGGCCAACGAGCAGTACTTC

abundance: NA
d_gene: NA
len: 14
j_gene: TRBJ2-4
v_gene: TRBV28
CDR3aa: CASSFSGMGNIQYF
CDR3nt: TGTGCCAGCAGTTTCTCGGGGATGGGTAACATTCAGTACTTC

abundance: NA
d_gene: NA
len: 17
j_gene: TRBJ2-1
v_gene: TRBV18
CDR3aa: CASSPSGGRGSYNEQFF
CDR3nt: TGTGCCAGCTCACCCAGTGGAGGCCGAGGCTCCTACAATGAGCAGTTCTTC

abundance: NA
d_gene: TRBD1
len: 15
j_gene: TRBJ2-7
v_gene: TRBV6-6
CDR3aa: CASRKSGTEGDEQYF
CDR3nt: TGTGCCAGCAGGAAGTCCGGGACAGAGGGAGACGAGCAGTACTTC

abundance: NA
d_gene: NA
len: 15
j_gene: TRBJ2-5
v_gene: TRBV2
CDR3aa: CASSPRGKFQETQYF
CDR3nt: TGTGCCAGCAGTCCTAGGGGGAAGTTCCAAGAGACCCAGTACTTC

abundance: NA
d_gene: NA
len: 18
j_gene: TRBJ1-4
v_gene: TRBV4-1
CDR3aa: CASSQDLRQGVTNEKLFF
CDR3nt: TGCGCCAGCAGCCAAGATCTCCGGCAGGGTGTAACTAATGAAAAACTGTTTTTT

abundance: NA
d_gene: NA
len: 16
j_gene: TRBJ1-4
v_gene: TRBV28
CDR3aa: CASSSATGWRNEKLFF
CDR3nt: TGTGCCAGCAGTTCAGCAACAGGGTGGAGGAATGAAAAACTGTTTTTT

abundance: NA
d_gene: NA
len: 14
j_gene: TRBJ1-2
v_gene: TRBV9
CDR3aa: CASSPPGTAYGYTF
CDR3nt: TGTGCCAGCAGCCCACCGGGTACGGCCTATGGCTACACCTTC

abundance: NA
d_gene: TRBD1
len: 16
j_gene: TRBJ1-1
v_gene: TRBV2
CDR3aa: CASSDGQGARNTEAFF
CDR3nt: TGTGCCAGCAGTGACGGTCAGGGGGCGCGGAACACTGAAGCTTTCTTT

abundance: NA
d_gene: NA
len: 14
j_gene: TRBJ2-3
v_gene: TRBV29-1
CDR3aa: CSAGTRASTDTQYF
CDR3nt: TGCAGCGCAGGGACTCGCGCTAGCACAGATACGCAGTATTTT